This TCR beta chain was identified during a study of CD8 T cells in ankylosing spondylitis. Study findings and constraints: Significant enrichment of disease-linked clones was reported in matched ankylosing spondylitis synovial fluid. Among TCR beta sequences, a motif of eight or nine highly homologous variants appeared characteristic of ankylosing spondylitis blood. Disease-linked clones, CD8+, were relatively rare in peripheral blood.

Making use of molecular barcodes, quantitative 5'-RACE generated TCR beta libraries. TCRdb re-called the 5' RACE reads through MiXCR, storing one row per CDR3 protein. This table has 250,000 or so distinct CDR3 sequences, under 30% appearing once. Note on this clonotype: As yet, its antigen is unknown.

With V trimmed by 6 bases and J by 4 bases, 8 bases remained unmatched. The CDR3 has 15 amino acids. Germline values: CDR1 MNHNS, CDR2 SASEGT. The TCR comes from a male donor with ankylosing spondylitis or in good health (not recorded which). The source material was blood, either unsorted or a sorted T cell fraction (not recorded which). This chain connects TRBV6-1 to TRBJ2-7; 11 bases are shared with TRBD2. CDR3: CASRSPSGGWYEQYF. CDR3 coding DNA: TGTGCCAGCAGATCTCCTAGCGGGGGGTGGTACGAGCAGTACTTC.